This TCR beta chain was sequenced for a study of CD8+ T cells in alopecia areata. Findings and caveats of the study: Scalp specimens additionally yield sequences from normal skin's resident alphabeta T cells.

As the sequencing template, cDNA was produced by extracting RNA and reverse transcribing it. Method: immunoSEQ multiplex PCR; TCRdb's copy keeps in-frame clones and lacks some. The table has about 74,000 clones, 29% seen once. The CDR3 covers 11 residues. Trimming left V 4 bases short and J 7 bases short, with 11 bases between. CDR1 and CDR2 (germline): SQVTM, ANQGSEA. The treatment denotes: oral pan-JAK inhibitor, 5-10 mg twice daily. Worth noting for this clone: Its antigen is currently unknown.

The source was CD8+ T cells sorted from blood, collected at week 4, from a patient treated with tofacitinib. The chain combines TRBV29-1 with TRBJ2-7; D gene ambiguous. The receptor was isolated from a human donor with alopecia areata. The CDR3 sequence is CSVASSYEQYF. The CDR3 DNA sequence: TGCAGCGTTGCCAGCAGTTATGAGCAGTACTTC.